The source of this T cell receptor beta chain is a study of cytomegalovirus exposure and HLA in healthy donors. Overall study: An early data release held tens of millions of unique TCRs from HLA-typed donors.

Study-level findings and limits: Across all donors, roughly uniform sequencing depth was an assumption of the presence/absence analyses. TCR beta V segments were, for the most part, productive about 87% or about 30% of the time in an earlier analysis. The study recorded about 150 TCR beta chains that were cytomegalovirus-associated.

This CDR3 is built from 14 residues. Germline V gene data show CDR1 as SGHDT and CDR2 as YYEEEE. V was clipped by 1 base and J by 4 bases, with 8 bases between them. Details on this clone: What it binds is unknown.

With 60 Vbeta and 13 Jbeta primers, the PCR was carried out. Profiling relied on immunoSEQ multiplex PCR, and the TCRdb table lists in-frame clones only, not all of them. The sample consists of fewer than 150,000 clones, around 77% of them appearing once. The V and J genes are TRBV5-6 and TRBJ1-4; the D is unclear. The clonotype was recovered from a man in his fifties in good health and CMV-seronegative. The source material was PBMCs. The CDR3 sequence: CASSLSQSNEKLFF. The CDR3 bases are TGTGCCAGCAGCTTGTCACAGAGTAATGAAAAACTGTTTTTT. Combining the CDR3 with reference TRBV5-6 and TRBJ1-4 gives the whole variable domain DAGVTQSPTHLIKTRGQQVTLRCSPKSGHDTVSWYQQALGQGPQFIFQYYEEEERQRGNFPDRFSGHQFPNYSSELNVNALLLGDSALYLCASSLSQSNEKLFFGSGTQLSVL.